Below, 30 T cell receptor beta chains from the same sample are listed, as sequenced in a study of blood T cell repertoires in COVID-19. Profiled with immunoSEQ multiplex PCR; TCRdb holds only in-frame clones, not every one. Among approximately 30,000 clones listed, approximately 89% were seen once. The material sequenced was peripheral blood. The receptors were gathered from a human donor in a cohort sampled during active COVID-19.

This sequence joins TRBV28 and TRBJ1-2; 8 positions agree with TRBD1. V lost 5 bases, J lost 8 bases, and 7 bases stayed unmatched. The CDR3 sequence is 13 residues long. CDR1 and CDR2 from the germline V gene are MDHEN and SYDVKM. CDR3 sequence (DNA): TGTGCCAGCAGTCCCGGACAGGGAGGGGGCTACACCTTC. Translating gives CASSPGQGGGYTF.

The V gene is TRBV5-4, the J gene TRBJ2-1; the match to TRBD2 covers 7 bases. Germline V lookup: CDR1 SGHNT, CDR2 YYREEE (reference sequence). Trimming cost V 3 bases and J 8 bases; bases outside gene matches: 8. The CDR3 is 14 residues long. The DNA for the CDR3 is TGTGCCAGCAGCTCATGGGGGGGGGTCGATGAGCAGTTCTTC. This sequence encodes CASSSWGGVDEQFF. Combining the CDR3 with reference TRBV5-4 and TRBJ2-1 gives the whole variable domain ETGVTQSPTHLIKTRGQQVTLRCSSQSGHNTVSWYQQALGQGPQFIFQYYREEENGRGNFPPRFSGLQFPNYSSELNVNALELDDSALYLCASSSWGGVDEQFFGPGTRLTVL.

The chain recombines TRBV24-1 with TRBJ2-7; D might be TRBD1 (6 bases). V was cut by 2 bases and J by 4 bases, with 17 bases left in between. The CDR3 extends over 16 amino acids. Per the germline V gene, CDR1 is KGHDR and CDR2 is SFDVKD. CDR3 bases: TGTGCCACCAGTGATTCAGGGGCCAAGGGGCGGTACGAGCAGTACTTC. Its protein product is CATSDSGAKGRYEQYF.

This CDR3 is CASTTQGAGELFF. CDR3 DNA: TGTGCCAGCACCACTCAGGGGGCCGGGGAGCTGTTTTTT. The chain links TRBV9 to TRBJ2-2; 7 bases line up with TRBD1. Germline V gene lookup returns CDR1 SGDLS and CDR2 YYNGEE. The CDR3 runs to 13 residues. J lost 6 bases, V lost 6 bases, and 5 bases had no gene match.

This chain joins TRBV28 and TRBJ2-7; D is ambiguous. The CDR3 covers 12 residues. The germline CDR1 and CDR2 sequences are MDHEN and SYDVKM. Trimming took 6 bases from V and 2 from J, leaving 8 bases between them. DNA for the CDR3: TGTGCCAGCAGCTGGGCTACCTACGAGCAGTACTTC. Translating gives CASSWATYEQYF. Complete variable domain (other parts from reference TRBV28 and TRBJ2-7): DVKVTQSSRYLVKRTGEKVFLECVQDMDHENMFWYRQDPGLGLRLIYFSYDVKMKEKGDIPEGYSVSREKKERFSLILESASTNQTSMYLCASSWATYEQYFGPGTRLTVT.

The chain recombines TRBV4-3 with TRBJ1-2; possible D gene TRBD1, 6 bases. Germline CDR1 and CDR2: LGHNA and YSLEER. V was clipped by 4 bases and J by 10 bases, with 10 bases between them. This CDR3 comprises 11 residues. The CDR3 region is CASSRQGHYTF. The DNA of the CDR3 is TGCGCCAGCAGCCGGCAGGGGCACTACACCTTC.

J is TRBJ2-3 and V is TRBV28; D unresolved. CDR3 length: 11 residues. Trimming stripped 2 bases from V and 11 bases from J, with 8 bases between. Germline-derived CDR1 and CDR2 are MDHEN and SYDVKM. In nucleotides, the CDR3 is TGTGCCAGCAGTTTAACTACTCGGCAGTATTTT. As protein: CASSLTTRQYF.

The V call is TRBV19, the J call TRBJ1-5; D is unclear. Between the trimmed V and J ends, which lost 5 bases and 0 bases, there was a span of 8 bases. CDR3 size: 14 residues. Germline V lookup: CDR1 LNHDA, CDR2 SQIVND (reference sequence). CDR3 protein: CASSERYSNQPQHF. In DNA form, the CDR3 reads TGTGCCAGTAGTGAGCGGTATAGCAATCAGCCCCAGCATTTT. The full variable domain, rest sourced from reference TRBV19 and TRBJ1-5, is DGGITQSPKYLFRKEGQNVTLSCEQNLNHDAMYWYRQDPGQGLRLIYYSQIVNDFQKGDIAEGYSVSREKKESFPLTVTSAQKNPTAFYLCASSERYSNQPQHFGDGTRLSIL.

The V call is TRBV3-1 (or the pseudogene TRBV3-2), the J call TRBJ1-4; tentative D call: TRBD1 (5 bases). From germline, CDR1 is LGHDT and CDR2 YNNKEL (reference sequence). The V end was cut by 2 bases, the J end by 8 bases, with 9 bases between. This CDR3 contains 13 residues. CDR3 in DNA: TGTGCCAGCAGCCAACAGGGAAACGAAAAACTGTTTTTT. As protein: CASSQQGNEKLFF.

In this sample, this clone turned up a few times. This chain links TRBV10-1 with TRBJ2-1; possibly TRBD2 for D (6 bases). The ends were cut back, 6 bases at V and 6 bases at J, with 15 bases in the middle. The germline gives CDR1 WNHNN, CDR2 SYGVQD (reference sequence). CDR3 size: 14 residues. This CDR3 reads CASRLLAPGNEQFF. For the CDR3, the DNA is TGCGCCAGCAGACTGCTAGCGCCCGGCAATGAGCAGTTCTTC.

This chain joins TRBV6-2 or TRBV6-3 and TRBJ1-3, with TRBD1 matching 11 bases. From germline, CDR1 is MNHEY and CDR2 SVGEGT. Trimming took 0 bases from V and 4 from J; bases not matched to a gene: 11. The CDR3 is 19 amino acids. Here the CDR3 DNA reads TGTGCCAGCAGTTACTCTTGGACAGGGGGCGCTGTGAGGGGAAACACCATATATTTT. It codes for CASSYSWTGGAVRGNTIYF.

In its sample, this clone was seen a few times. The genes are TRBV7-3 and TRBJ1-1; TRBD1 aligns across 7 bases. The germline gives CDR1 SGHTA, CDR2 FQGTGA. The length of the CDR3 is 13 residues. J was trimmed by 1 base and V by 5 bases; bases with no gene match: 1. The CDR3 is CASSGDRNTEAFF. CDR3 bases: TGTGCCAGCAGCGGGGACAGGAACACTGAAGCTTTCTTT.

The chain carries TRBV28 and TRBJ2-6, with TRBD1 matching 8 bases. Unmatched junction bases numbered 6, after V lost 5 bases and J lost 0 bases. The CDR3 loop spans 17 amino acids. Looked up from germline, CDR1 is MDHEN and CDR2 is SYDVKM. CDR3 DNA sequence: TGTGCCAGCAGTCCGACAGGGGTCTTCTCTGGGGCCAACGTCCTGACTTTC. Residues: CASSPTGVFSGANVLTF.

The chain joins TRBV24-1 to TRBJ1-3; no firm D call. The CDR3 length is 14 residues. Germline V gives CDR1 KGHDR, CDR2 SFDVKD. The V and J ends lost 0 bases and 0 bases respectively, with 2 bases between them. The CDR3 loop is CATSDLRSGNTIYF. The DNA for the CDR3 is TGTGCCACCAGTGATTTGCGCTCTGGAAACACCATATATTTT.

Notes on this clone: The junction departs from germline at one end; a sequencing error may be responsible. This sequence joins TRBV7-7 and TRBJ2-7; D is possibly TRBD2 (5 bases). The CDR3 has 13 residues. The germline gives CDR1 SSHAT, CDR2 FNYEAQ (reference sequence). The CDR3 here is CASSLDGVNEQYF. CDR3 DNA: TGTGCTAGCAGCTTAGACGGGGTTAACGAGCAGTACTTC. The full variable domain, completed using reference TRBV7-7 and TRBJ2-7, is GAGVSQSPRYKVTKRGQDVTLRCDPISSHATLYWYQQALGQGPEFLTYFNYEAQPDKSGLPSDRFSAERPEGSISTLTIQRTEQRDSAMYRCASSLDGVNEQYFGPGTRLTVT.

The V and J genes are TRBV4-3 and TRBJ2-7, with TRBD1 matching over 8 bases. V lost 1 base to trimming and J lost 3 bases; unmatched junction nucleotides: 14. The CDR3 loop spans 18 amino acids. Germline assignment: CDR1 LGHNA and CDR2 YSLEER. The CDR3 bases are TGCGCCAGCAGCCAAGTTTGGGCAGGGGGCGTTACCCTCTACGAGCAGTACTTC. Translation: CASSQVWAGGVTLYEQYF.

Only one count was recorded for this clone. The gene calls are TRBV19 and TRBJ1-3; D not certain. From germline, CDR1 is LNHDA and CDR2 SQIVND (reference sequence). The CDR3 is made up of 15 amino acids. Trimming removed 6 bases from V and 0 bases from J, with 12 bases in between. For the CDR3, the DNA is TGTGCCAGTAGCTCCGAAACAGCCTCTGGAAACACCATATATTTT. This codes for CASSSETASGNTIYF.

The chain links TRBV7-2 to TRBJ2-5, with 8 bases matching TRBD1. Germline V gives CDR1 SGHTA, CDR2 FQGNSA. CDR3 length equals 14 residues. Trimming removed 4 bases from V and 4 bases from J; junction bases left unmatched: 5. In DNA form, the CDR3 reads TGTGCCAGCAGCTGGCAGGGGGCCGGAGAGACCCAGTACTTC. The encoded protein is CASSWQGAGETQYF.

The chain combines TRBV9 with TRBJ1-3, with 8 nucleotides matching TRBD1. With 2 bases clipped from V and 7 bases from J, the junction kept 8 bases outside the gene matches. The CDR3 runs to 15 residues. Germline V gene data show CDR1 as SGDLS and CDR2 as YYNGEE. CDR3 amino acids: CASSVDGQGGNTIYF. Here the CDR3 DNA reads TGTGCCAGCAGCGTTGACGGACAGGGAGGTAACACCATATATTTT.

The chain combines TRBV6-2 or TRBV6-3 with TRBJ1-1, with D maybe TRBD1 (6 bases). Trimming took 4 bases from V and 3 from J, leaving 18 bases between them. The CDR3 spans 16 residues. Germline CDR1 and CDR2: MNHEY and SVGEGT. The CDR3 DNA reads as TGTGCCAGCAGTTGGGGACATTCGCGCCGCGACACTGAAGCTTTCTTT. This codes for CASSWGHSRRDTEAFF.

V and J are TRBV6-1 and TRBJ2-5; TRBD2 matches 7 bases. The germline gives CDR1 MNHNS, CDR2 SASEGT. The CDR3 has 16 residues. V was pared by 2 bases and J by 6 bases, with 12 bases of the junction left unmatched. CDR3 bases: TGTGCCAGCAGTGAATTCGGGGGGTCGACACTTCAGACCCAGTACTTC. It specifies CASSEFGGSTLQTQYF.

This chain links TRBV28 with TRBJ2-2; 11 bases align to TRBD2. The CDR3 is 15 residues long. With 4 bases clipped from V and 5 bases from J, the junction kept 3 bases outside the gene matches. Germline lookup yields CDR1 MDHEN and CDR2 SYDVKM. The CDR3 DNA is TGTGCCAGCAGTTCTAGCGGGGGGCGGACCGGGGAGCTGTTTTTT. It specifies CASSSSGGRTGELFF.

The chain links TRBV2 to TRBJ2-3, with a weak D call TRBD1 (7 bases). Germline V CDR1 and CDR2: SNHLY, FYNNEI. Trimming shortened V by 6 bases and J by 0 bases, and 13 bases separated the two germline ends. CDR3 length: 15 residues. CDR3: CASRPTGTSTDTQYF. The CDR3, as DNA: TGTGCCAGCAGGCCGACAGGGACTAGCACAGATACGCAGTATTTT.

This chain connects TRBV10-3 to TRBJ2-7; TRBD2 agrees at 8 bases. This CDR3 is built from 16 residues. J gave up 0 bases and V 5 bases, and 9 bases lay outside the gene matches. The germline V gene has CDR1 ENHRY and CDR2 SYGVKD. This CDR3 reads CAISPAGAQGSYEQYF. In nucleotides, the CDR3 is TGTGCCATCAGTCCAGCGGGGGCCCAGGGCTCCTACGAGCAGTACTTC.

This clone was found a few times. V is TRBV4-2 and J is TRBJ1-3; 7 bases are shared with TRBD1. This CDR3 spans 16 amino acids. Germline lookup yields CDR1 LGHNA and CDR2 YNFKEQ. With 4 bases clipped from V and 4 bases from J, the junction kept 10 bases outside the gene matches. CDR3 region: CASSLSEGARGNTIYF. CDR3 nucleotides: TGTGCCAGCAGCCTGTCCGAGGGGGCGCGGGGAAACACCATATATTTT.

J is TRBJ1-2 and V is TRBV25-1; 11 nucleotides agree with TRBD1. The J segment lost 0 bases and the V segment lost 3 bases, leaving 3 bases of the junction unmatched. The CDR3 loop spans 16 amino acids. Looked up from germline, CDR1 is MGHDK and CDR2 is SYGVNS. The CDR3 loop reads CASSDGQGAANYGYTF. The DNA of the CDR3 is TGTGCCAGCAGTGACGGACAGGGGGCGGCTAACTATGGCTACACCTTC.

This clone was counted once. The chain employs TRBV18 and TRBJ2-7; 7 bases match TRBD1. CDR1 is KGHSH, CDR2 LQKENI, per germline. CDR3 length: 15 residues. J lost 2 bases, V lost 0 bases, and 4 bases had no gene match. This CDR3 reads CASSPPRTGPYEQYF. CDR3 coding DNA: TGTGCCAGCTCACCACCCCGGACAGGCCCCTACGAGCAGTACTTC. Filled out from reference TRBV18 and TRBJ2-7, the complete variable domain reads NAGVMQNPRHLVRRRGQEARLRCSPMKGHSHVYWYRQLPEEGLKFMVYLQKENIIDESGMPKERFSAEFPKEGPSILRIQQVVRGDSAAYFCASSPPRTGPYEQYFGPGTRLTVT.

The gene calls are TRBV10-1 and TRBJ2-1; 10 positions agree with TRBD2. The CDR3 runs to 15 residues. CDR1 is WNHNN and CDR2 is SYGVQD in the germline V gene (reference sequence). With V trimmed by 2 bases and J by 7 bases, 5 bases remained unmatched. CDR3 nucleotides: TGCGCCAGCAGTGAGACTAGCGGGGCATGGAATGAGCAGTTCTTC. This translates into CASSETSGAWNEQFF.

The J gene is TRBJ2-2, the V gene TRBV23-1, with D possibly being TRBD1 (5 bases). TRBV23-1 is labeled an ORF, and its function is uncertain. The length of the CDR3 is 16 residues. The germline V and J ends were trimmed by 0 bases and 3 bases, with 11 bases remaining between them. In DNA, the CDR3 is TGCGCCAGCAGTCAATCGAAAGGGGCCTACACCGGGGAGCTGTTTTTT. Its protein is CASSQSKGAYTGELFF.

This CDR3 is CASSGGTGSSYNEQFF. CDR3 nucleotide sequence: TGTGCCAGCAGTGGAGGTACAGGGTCTTCCTACAATGAGCAGTTCTTC. The chain has TRBV6-1 and TRBJ2-1, with D tentatively TRBD1 (6 bases). V was pared by 4 bases and J by 1 base, with 14 bases between. Germline V gives CDR1 MNHNS, CDR2 SASEGT. This CDR3 has 16 residues.